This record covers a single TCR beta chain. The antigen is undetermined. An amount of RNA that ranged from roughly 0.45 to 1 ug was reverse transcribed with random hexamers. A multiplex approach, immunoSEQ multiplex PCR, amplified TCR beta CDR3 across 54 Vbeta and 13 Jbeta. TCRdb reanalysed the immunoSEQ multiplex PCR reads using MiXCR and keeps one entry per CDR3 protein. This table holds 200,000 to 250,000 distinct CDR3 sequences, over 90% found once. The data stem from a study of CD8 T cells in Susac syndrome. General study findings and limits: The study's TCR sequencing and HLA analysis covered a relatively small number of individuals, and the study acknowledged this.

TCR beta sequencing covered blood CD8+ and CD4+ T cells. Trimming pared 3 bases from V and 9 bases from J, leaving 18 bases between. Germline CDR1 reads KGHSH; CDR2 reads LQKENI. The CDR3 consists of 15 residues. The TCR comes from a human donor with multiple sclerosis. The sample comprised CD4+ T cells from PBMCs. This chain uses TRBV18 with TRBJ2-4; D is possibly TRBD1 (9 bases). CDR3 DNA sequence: TGTGCCAGCTCACCCAGCGGGGGACAGGGCGGCATTCAGTACTTC. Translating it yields CASSPSGGQGGIQYF.